These T cell receptor beta chains were read from a single sample in a study of tumor and adjacent non-tumor tissue in lung cancer. TCRdb re-derived calls from the multiplex PCR reads in MiXCR, one entry per CDR3 protein. This table holds some 71,000 distinct CDR3 sequences, roughly 72% found once. What was sequenced was lung tumor tissue. The receptor source for this set is a middle-aged woman with non-small cell lung cancer. Each CDR3 is given without its conserved first and last residue. Each record gives: CDR3 protein, V gene, J gene.

CDR3: ASSLFSYRGGFYNKQF; V: TRBV28; J: TRBJ2-1
CDR3: ARSLAVADEKLF; V: TRBV5-4; J: TRBJ1-4
CDR3: AYPMGQRRDSPLH; V: TRBV30; J: TRBJ1-6
CDR3: ASSLTLNNEAF; V: TRBV11-2; J: TRBJ1-1
CDR3: ASSLLREGHNEQF; V: TRBV7-9; J: TRBJ2-1
CDR3: VSSPRPGSSYNEHL; V: TRBV11-3; J: TRBJ2-1
CDR3: ASSYSDRDRDQY; V: TRBV6-5; J: TRBJ2-5
CDR3: ASSDESGGSNSPFH; V: TRBV10-2; J: TRBJ1-6
CDR3: ASSLTGNSNQPQH; V: TRBV6-9; J: TRBJ1-5
CDR3: AGSDPGLASNNEQF; V: TRBV11-3; J: TRBJ2-1
CDR3: ASSKANRQY; V: TRBV28; J: TRBJ2-3
CDR3: ASSRDLLETQY; V: TRBV6-6; J: TRBJ2-5
CDR3: ASSALQEKLF; V: TRBV4-2; J: TRBJ1-4
CDR3: STTGTGRPYKQY; V: TRBV29-1; J: TRBJ2-7
CDR3: VSSFRGTWAKYGYT; V: TRBV28; J: TRBJ1-2
CDR3: NVVLAGSSSYEQY; V: TRBV29-1; J: TRBJ2-7
CDR3: ASSLDLWRLAGLGNEQF; V: TRBV11-3; J: TRBJ2-1